Below are 24 T cell receptor beta chains sequenced from a single sample in a study of shared T cell receptors in the human thymus. Clones were sequenced by immunoSEQ multiplex PCR, and TCRdb holds only the in-frame ones, with some missing. This sample has hundreds of thousands of clones, with around 78% found just once. These data also featured in a second study, about human thymus T cells.

The material sequenced was thymocytes. Receptors were obtained from a boy younger than two with a congenital heart defect.

The rearrangement joins TRBV4-2 to TRBJ2-1; 8 bases match TRBD1. CDR1 is LGHNA and CDR2 is YNFKEQ in the germline V gene. V lost 8 bases and J lost 7; bases outside the gene matches: 7. The length of the CDR3 is 13 residues. DNA for the CDR3: TGTGCCAGCTCCTTACACAGGGGGAATGAGCAGTTCTTC. It is translated as CASSLHRGNEQFF.

The chain couples TRBV19 to TRBJ2-3, with unresolved D. The ends were cut back, 0 bases at V and 6 bases at J, with 4 bases in the middle. This CDR3 has 12 residues. Germline CDR1 is LNHDA and CDR2 is SQIVND (reference sequence). CDR3 DNA sequence: TGTGCCAGTAGTATAGATGAGGATACGCAGTATTTT. Its protein product is CASSIDEDTQYF.

This chain joins TRBV4-2 and TRBJ1-4; D may be TRBD1 (5 bases). The CDR3 runs 14 residues. Looked up from germline, CDR1 is LGHNA and CDR2 is YNFKEQ. Trimming left V 0 bases short and J 6 bases short, with 8 bases between. The CDR3 DNA is TGTGCCAGCAGCCAAGATCGGGGGGATGAAAAACTGTTTTTT. It specifies CASSQDRGDEKLFF.

The chain is built from TRBV30 and TRBJ2-1; the match to TRBD1 covers 9 bases. The germline CDR1 and CDR2 sequences are GTSNPN and SVGIG (reference sequence). V shed 4 bases, J shed 3 bases, and the junction held 7 bases outside the gene matches. The CDR3 spans 15 residues. CDR3 in DNA: TGTGCCTGGACCGTACGGGACAGGGACTACAATGAGCAGTTCTTC. Protein product: CAWTVRDRDYNEQFF.

The chain combines TRBV5-1 with TRBJ2-1; 8 bases are a match to TRBD1. CDR3 size: 14 residues. Per the germline V gene, CDR1 is SGHRS and CDR2 is YFSETQ. Trimming took 3 bases from V and 8 from J; bases not matched to a gene: 7. This CDR3 reads CASSSGQGGDEQFF. The DNA of the CDR3 is TGCGCCAGCAGCTCAGGACAGGGAGGCGATGAGCAGTTCTTC.

The chain uses TRBV6-5 and TRBJ2-7; 7 bases line up with TRBD2. The CDR3 runs to 15 residues. Per germline, CDR1 MNHEY and CDR2 SVGAGI. V lost 2 bases and J lost 2; bases outside the gene matches: 6. CDR3 sequence: CASSYRDYPTYEQYF. CDR3 in DNA: TGTGCCAGCAGTTACCGGGACTACCCCACCTACGAGCAGTACTTC.

The count of this clone is one. Written as DNA, the CDR3 is TGTGCCAGCAGCGTAAGTCAGGAACCCCAAGAGACCCAGTACTTC. This sequence encodes CASSVSQEPQETQYF. The chain combines TRBV9 with TRBJ2-5; D gene uncertain. CDR1 SGDLS and CDR2 YYNGEE come from the germline V gene. V gave up 1 base and J gave up 1 base, with 11 bases separating them. The CDR3 contains 15 residues.

This clone is a singleton in its sample. The chain couples TRBV7-9 to TRBJ1-4; D is undetermined. From germline, CDR1 is SEHNR and CDR2 FQNEAQ (reference sequence). The CDR3 spans 15 residues. The germline V and J ends were trimmed by 3 bases and 7 bases, with 15 bases remaining between them. The CDR3, as DNA: TGTGCCAGCAGCTTTCCACTTGGACGGGGTGAAAAACTGTTTTTT. It is translated as CASSFPLGRGEKLFF.

The chain uses TRBV5-6 and TRBJ2-1, with 8 positions matching TRBD1. The CDR3 spans 16 residues. Trimming at V came to 4 bases and at J to 3 bases, leaving 9 bases not matched to a gene. Per the germline V gene, CDR1 is SGHDT and CDR2 is YYEEEE. The DNA of the CDR3 is TGTGCCAGCAGCCCCCTCACAGGGGGTATCTACAATGAGCAGTTCTTC. This encodes CASSPLTGGIYNEQFF.

This clone was seen a few times. The rearrangement joins TRBV19 to TRBJ2-5, with D tentatively TRBD1 (5 bases). Germline V gives CDR1 LNHDA, CDR2 SQIVND (reference sequence). The CDR3 is made up of 18 amino acids. The V end was cut by 4 bases, the J end by 4 bases, with 25 bases between. The CDR3: CASSNCRSSQANPETQYF. The CDR3 DNA sequence: TGTGCCAGTAGTAACTGCCGATCGTCACAGGCAAACCCAGAGACCCAGTACTTC.

This clone was counted only a few times. This chain uses TRBV28 with TRBJ2-1; 11 nucleotides align to TRBD2. This CDR3 contains 15 residues. The V gene's germline CDR1 is MDHEN and CDR2 SYDVKM. V trimming: 2 bases; J trimming: 8 bases; junction bases outside the gene matches: 5. CDR3 sequence (DNA): TGTGCCAGCAGTTTACGAGGACTAGCGGGCGATGAGCAGTTCTTC. Translation gives CASSLRGLAGDEQFF.

The chain joins TRBV5-6 to TRBJ2-2, with TRBD2 matching over 8 bases. CDR1 is SGHDT and CDR2 is YYEEEE in the germline V gene. Losses at the gene ends were 0 bases for V and 6 bases for J; bases not matched to a gene: 10. The CDR3 is made up of 17 amino acids. CDR3 loop: CASSLGEEREKAGELFF. The CDR3 DNA sequence: TGTGCCAGCAGCTTGGGGGAAGAGCGGGAGAAGGCCGGGGAGCTGTTTTTT.

The V call is TRBV5-1, the J call TRBJ1-1; TRBD1 is a possible D gene (5 bases). Germline assignment: CDR1 SGHRS and CDR2 YFSETQ. The CDR3 is 16 residues long. Trimming removed 0 bases at V and 3 bases at J, with 15 bases between. This chain's CDR3 is CASSLGQGRWDTEAFF. CDR3 DNA: TGCGCCAGCAGCTTGGGGCAGGGCCGGTGGGACACTGAAGCTTTCTTT. Together with reference TRBV5-1 and TRBJ1-1, the CDR3 gives the full variable domain: KAGVTQTPRYLIKTRGQQVTLSCSPISGHRSVSWYQQTPGQGLQFLFEYFSETQRNKGNFPGRFSGRQFSNSRSEMNVSTLELGDSALYLCASSLGQGRWDTEAFFGQGTRLTVV.

J is TRBJ1-1 and V is TRBV6-1; no clear D gene. This CDR3 contains 14 residues. Germline values: CDR1 MNHNS, CDR2 SASEGT. V was trimmed by 2 bases and J by 1 base, leaving 8 bases between them. The CDR3 bases are TGTGCCAGCAGTGAACGGGATTGGAACACTGAAGCTTTCTTT. Its protein is CASSERDWNTEAFF.

The gene calls are TRBV11-3 and TRBJ1-1, with 11 nucleotides matching TRBD1. This CDR3 has 16 amino acids. Per germline, CDR1 SGHNT and CDR2 YENEEA. Trimming took 6 bases from V and 6 from J; bases not matched to a gene: 12. This CDR3 is CASSLRTGGLTPEAFF. CDR3 bases: TGTGCCAGCAGTTTACGGACAGGGGGCCTTACGCCTGAAGCTTTCTTT.

The chain employs TRBV10-3 and TRBJ2-2; 10 nucleotides agree with TRBD2. Unmatched junction bases numbered 12, after V lost 6 bases and J lost 5 bases. The CDR3 totals 17 residues. Germline V gene data show CDR1 as ENHRY and CDR2 as SYGVKD. CDR3 in DNA: TGTGCCATCAGCCATCCCACTAGCGGGGCCTTGACCGGGGAGCTGTTTTTT. Protein sequence: CAISHPTSGALTGELFF.

This clone was detected a few times. V usage is TRBV6-6 and J usage is TRBJ2-7; no definite D call. The CDR3 is 16 residues long. The V gene's germline CDR1 is MNHNY and CDR2 SVGAGI (reference sequence). V lost 5 bases and J lost 4, with 21 bases in between. CDR3 coding DNA: TGTGCCAGCAGTCGCCCGGGTCCTGCCCCGATTTACGAGCAGTACTTC. Translated, it gives CASSRPGPAPIYEQYF.

The sample holds a few counts of this clone. The chain carries TRBV6-1 and TRBJ2-1; 7 positions agree with TRBD2. CDR1 and CDR2 from the germline V gene are MNHNS and SASEGT. This CDR3 comprises 14 residues. V dropped 7 bases and J dropped 5; count of bases not matched to a gene: 8. The CDR3 region is CASKPGLTHNEQFF. In DNA form, the CDR3 reads TGTGCCAGCAAGCCGGGACTAACCCACAATGAGCAGTTCTTC.

This clone was counted once. The rearrangement uses TRBV18 and TRBJ1-3; possible D gene TRBD1, 6 bases. The CDR3 loop spans 15 amino acids. Germline V lookup: CDR1 KGHSH, CDR2 LQKENI. The ends were cut back, 0 bases at V and 5 bases at J, with 11 bases in the middle. CDR3 sequence: CASSPPRGIRNTIYF. CDR3 coding DNA: TGTGCCAGCTCACCACCGAGGGGGATCAGAAACACCATATATTTT.

The V call is TRBV15, the J call TRBJ1-2; tentative D call: TRBD1 (5 bases). Germline V lookup: CDR1 LNHNV, CDR2 YYDKDF (reference sequence). CDR3 length equals 16 residues. V was shortened by 2 bases and J by 5 bases, with 18 bases between the two germline ends. In nucleotides, the CDR3 is TGTGCCACCAGCAGACCCCTTGGGGGGTTCGGGTATGGCTACACCTTC. It codes for CATSRPLGGFGYGYTF.

The DNA for the CDR3 is TGCGCCAGCAGCCAAGAAGGAACGGGAACCGTTCACACAGATACGCAGTATTTT. Its protein product is CASSQEGTGTVHTDTQYF. The V gene is TRBV4-3, the J gene TRBJ2-3, with D possibly TRBD2 on 5 matching bases. CDR1 is LGHNA, CDR2 YSLEER, per germline. CDR3 length: 18 residues. The V and J ends lost 0 bases and 2 bases respectively, with 18 bases between them.

This chain links TRBV28 with TRBJ2-7, with TRBD2 as a possible D gene (5 bases). Germline V gives CDR1 MDHEN, CDR2 SYDVKM. Trimming stripped 6 bases from V and 2 bases from J, with 8 bases between. The CDR3 spans 12 residues. The CDR3 region is CASSQRTYEQYF. CDR3 nucleotide sequence: TGTGCCAGCAGCCAGCGGACCTACGAGCAGTACTTC.

This chain connects TRBV27 to TRBJ2-1, with D maybe TRBD1 (6 bases). The CDR3 extends over 13 amino acids. Trimming shortened V by 6 bases and J by 5 bases, and 11 bases separated the two germline ends. Germline CDR1 is MNHEY and CDR2 is SMNVEV (reference sequence). CDR3 DNA: TGTGCCAGCAGAGGGACAAGTCACAATGAGCAGTTCTTC. Amino acids: CASRGTSHNEQFF.

This clone was seen only once. This chain joins TRBV29-1 and TRBJ1-2; D may be TRBD1 (5 bases). Germline V lookup: CDR1 SQVTM, CDR2 ANQGSEA. Trimming left V 6 bases short and J 7 bases short, with 15 bases between. The CDR3 loop spans 12 amino acids. DNA of the CDR3: TGCAGCGTACGGGGGACGGCCCTTGGCTACACCTTC. Its translation is CSVRGTALGYTF.